The 17 T cell receptor beta chains in this list originate from one sample, sequenced in a study of T cells in Graves' hyperthyroidism and ophthalmopathy. Amplification of TCR beta CDR3 regions was performed using RNA transcripts as template. Carried out on the TCR CDR3, a first-round RT-PCR used the HTBI primer set. Each CDR3 protein gets one entry after TCRdb re-called the multiplex PCR reads with MiXCR. The sample holds about 570,000 distinct CDR3 sequences, roughly 46% seen once. What was sequenced was peripheral blood or thyroid tissue (not recorded which). These receptors originate from an adult woman with Graves' disease, either hyperthyroidism or ophthalmopathy (not recorded which).

This clonotype appeared many times. The rearrangement links TRBV12-3 or TRBV12-4 to TRBJ2-7; 10 nucleotides line up with TRBD2. The CDR3 runs to 15 residues. After removal of 1 base from V and 2 bases from J, the junction contained 2 bases not matched to a gene. CDR3 loop: CASSLVAGGTYEQYF. The CDR3 DNA sequence: TGTGCCAGCAGTTTAGTAGCGGGAGGTACCTACGAGCAGTACTTC.

This clonotype was seen at least ten times. The CDR3 bases are TGTGCCAGCAGCTTAGCGGGGAGGGACGAGCAGTACTTC. Protein product: CASSLAGRDEQYF. The chain employs TRBV7-2 and TRBJ2-7, with TRBD2 matching over 7 bases. With V trimmed by 0 bases and J by 5 bases, 1 base remained unmatched. Germline V lookup: CDR1 SGHTA, CDR2 FQGNSA. The CDR3 loop spans 13 amino acids.

This clonotype came up many times. V usage is TRBV10-3 and J usage is TRBJ2-7; possible D gene TRBD1, 6 bases. CDR3 length equals 14 residues. V dropped 4 bases and J dropped 0 bases, with 10 bases sitting between them. Germline V gene sequence: CDR1 ENHRY, CDR2 SYGVKD. In DNA, the CDR3 is TGTGCCATCAGTGGACAGGACAGCTCCTACGAGCAGTACTTC. Translation: CAISGQDSSYEQYF.

This clonotype has ten or more counts. This chain joins TRBV19 and TRBJ1-1; no clear D. Germline V lookup: CDR1 LNHDA, CDR2 SQIVND (reference sequence). Trimming cost V 6 bases and J 6 bases, with 14 bases left between them. The CDR3 runs to 13 residues. The CDR3 region is CASREYTPAEAFF. The CDR3 DNA follows: TGTGCCAGTAGAGAATATACGCCCGCTGAAGCTTTCTTT.

Remarks on this clonotype: One end of the junction fails to match germline, which may point to a read error. The rearrangement links TRBV12-3 or TRBV12-4 to TRBJ1-1, with D possibly matching TRBD1 (5 bases). The CDR3 is made up of 15 amino acids. The CDR3 DNA reads TGTGCCATCACCACGGGACTGAGCCTGAACACTGAAGCCTTCTTT. It codes for CAITTGLSLNTEAFF.

In this sample, this clonotype turned up many times. One end of the junction fails to match germline, which may point to a read error. The gene calls are TRBV19 and TRBJ2-5; D is uncertain. This CDR3 has 13 residues. CDR1 and CDR2 from the germline V gene are LNHDA and SQIVND (reference sequence). For the CDR3, the DNA is TGTGCCACTAGTATCGGGCGGATGGGGACCCAGTACTTC. It yields the protein CATSIGRMGTQYF.

Note on this clonotype: Its ends do not fully match the called genes, so a read error is possible. The rearrangement uses TRBV12-3 or TRBV12-4 and TRBJ1-6; D ambiguous. The CDR3 is 15 amino acids. CDR3 sequence reads: CASSLEDQTNSPLHF. The CDR3 DNA sequence: TGTGCCAGCAGCTTAGAGGACCAGACTAATTCACCCCTCCACTTT.

This chain links TRBV29-1 with TRBJ1-1; no reliable D call. The V and J ends lost 6 bases and 4 bases respectively, with 12 bases between them. The CDR3 sequence is 12 residues long. The germline gives CDR1 SQVTM, CDR2 ANQGSEA. In DNA, the CDR3 is TGCAGCGTGGGAGGGCGGAGCACTGAAGCTTTCTTT. Encoded protein: CSVGGRSTEAFF.

This chain connects TRBV20-1 to TRBJ1-2, with 7 nucleotides matching TRBD1. This CDR3 region has 13 residues. J gave up 3 bases and V 5 bases, and 6 bases lay outside the gene matches. Germline CDR1 is DFQATT and CDR2 is SNEGSKA (reference sequence). CDR3 DNA sequence: TGCAGTGCTTCTTACAGGGGTGACTATGGCTACACCTTC. Its translation: CSASYRGDYGYTF.

This chain joins TRBV7-2 and TRBJ2-5, with D possibly TRBD1 on 9 matching bases. The CDR3 covers 16 residues. CDR1 is SGHTA, CDR2 FQGNSA, per germline. Trimming took 3 bases from V and 4 from J, leaving 18 bases between them. CDR3 region: CASSLNRGLAGETQYF. In DNA, the CDR3 is TGTGCCAGCAGCTTGAACAGGGGGCTAGCGGGAGAGACCCAGTACTTC.

This clonotype has just a few counts. CDR3 loop: CAISGQGGETQYF. CDR3 nucleotide sequence: TGTGCCATCAGTGGACAGGGGGGAGAGACCCAGTACTTC. The rearrangement uses TRBV10-3 and TRBJ2-5, with 9 bases lining up with TRBD1. Germline V gives CDR1 ENHRY, CDR2 SYGVKD. The CDR3 runs 13 residues. V lost 4 bases, J lost 4 bases, and 1 base stayed unmatched.

Many counts were recorded for this clonotype. The rearrangement links TRBV20-1 to TRBJ1-2, with D uncertain. The CDR3 has 13 residues. Trimming shortened V by 2 bases and J by 4 bases, and 11 bases separated the two germline ends. Germline V CDR1 and CDR2: DFQATT, SNEGSKA (reference sequence). The CDR3 DNA is TGCAGTGCTAGACCTGGGATCGGCTATGGCTACACCTTC. Translation: CSARPGIGYGYTF.

Many counts were recorded for this clonotype. The chain couples TRBV6-1 to TRBJ1-2; a possible D gene is TRBD1 (6 bases). V was clipped by 6 bases and J by 3 bases, with 11 bases between them. Germline V CDR1 and CDR2: MNHNS, SASEGT. The CDR3 is 13 residues long. CDR3 protein: CASRSTGYYGYTF. CDR3 nucleotide sequence: TGTGCCAGCAGATCGACAGGTTACTATGGCTACACCTTC.

This clonotype was seen repeatedly, ten times or more. The rearrangement links TRBV4-1 to TRBJ1-4; D ambiguous. V dropped 1 base and J dropped 8 bases, with 11 bases sitting between them. Per the germline V gene, CDR1 is MGHRA and CDR2 is YSYEKL. The CDR3 sequence is 14 residues long. As DNA, the CDR3 is TGCGCCAGCAGCCAAGGACCCCTAGGAGAAAAACTGTTTTTT. It specifies CASSQGPLGEKLFF.

The gene calls are TRBV4-2 and TRBJ1-6; 8 bases are shared with TRBD1. This CDR3 region has 15 residues. After removal of 6 bases from V and 7 bases from J, the junction contained 8 bases not matched to a gene. Per the germline V gene, CDR1 is LGHNA and CDR2 is YNFKEQ. In DNA, the CDR3 is TGTGCCAGCAGTGCCAAGGACAGGGACAATTCACCCCTCCACTTT. Protein sequence: CASSAKDRDNSPLHF.

This clonotype was counted a single time. The V call is TRBV19, the J call TRBJ2-2, with D possibly TRBD1 on 6 matching bases. CDR1 and CDR2 from the germline V gene are LNHDA and SQIVND (reference sequence). V gave up 10 bases and J gave up 4 bases, with 13 bases separating them. This CDR3 region has 13 residues. The CDR3 protein is CATTGRVTGELFF. The CDR3 DNA follows: TGTGCCACCACAGGGCGGGTCACCGGGGAGCTGTTTTTT.

The gene calls are TRBV7-9 and TRBJ1-6; the D gene is possibly TRBD1 (5 bases). The germline V and J ends were trimmed by 6 bases and 8 bases, with 14 bases remaining between them. This CDR3 is built from 14 residues. CDR1 and CDR2 from the germline V gene are SEHNR and FQNEAQ (reference sequence). The CDR3 region is CASSFNMGDSPLHF. CDR3 DNA sequence: TGTGCCAGCAGTTTTAACATGGGGGATTCACCCCTCCACTTT. Full variable domain (missing parts from reference TRBV7-9 and TRBJ1-6): DTGVSQNPRHKITKRGQNVTFRCDPISEHNRLYWYRQTLGQGPEFLTYFQNEAQLEKSRLLSDRFSAERPKGSFSTLEIQRTEQGDSAMYLCASSFNMGDSPLHFGNGTRLTVT.